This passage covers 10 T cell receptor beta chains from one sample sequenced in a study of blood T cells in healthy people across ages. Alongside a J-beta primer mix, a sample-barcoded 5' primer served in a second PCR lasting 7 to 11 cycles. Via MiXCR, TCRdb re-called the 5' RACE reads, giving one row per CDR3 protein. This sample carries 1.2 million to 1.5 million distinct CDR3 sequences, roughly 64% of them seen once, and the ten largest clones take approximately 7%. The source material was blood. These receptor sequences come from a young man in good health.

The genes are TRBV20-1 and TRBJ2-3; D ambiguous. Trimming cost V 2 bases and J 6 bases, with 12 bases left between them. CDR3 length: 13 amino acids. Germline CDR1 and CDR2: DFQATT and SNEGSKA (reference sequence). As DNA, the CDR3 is TGCAGTGCTAGAATCGGACCAAAGGATACGCAGTATTTT. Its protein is CSARIGPKDTQYF.

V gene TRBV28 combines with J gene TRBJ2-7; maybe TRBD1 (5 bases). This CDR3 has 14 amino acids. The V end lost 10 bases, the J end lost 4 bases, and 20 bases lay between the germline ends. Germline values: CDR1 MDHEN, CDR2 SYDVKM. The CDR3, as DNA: TGTGCCACTACCCCCTCAGGGCTACCTTACGAGCAGTACTTC. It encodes CATTPSGLPYEQYF.

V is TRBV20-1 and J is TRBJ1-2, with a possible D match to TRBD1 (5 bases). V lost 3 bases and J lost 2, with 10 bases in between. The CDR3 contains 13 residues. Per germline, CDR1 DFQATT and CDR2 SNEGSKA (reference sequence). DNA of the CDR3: TGCAGTGCTAGGGAGGGACGAAACTATGGCTACACCTTC. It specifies CSAREGRNYGYTF.

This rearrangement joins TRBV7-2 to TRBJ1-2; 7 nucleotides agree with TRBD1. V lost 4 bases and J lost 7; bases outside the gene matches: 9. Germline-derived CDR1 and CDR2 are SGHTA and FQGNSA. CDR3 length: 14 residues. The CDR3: CASSSNEGAPGYTF. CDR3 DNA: TGTGCCAGCAGCTCCAACGAGGGGGCGCCTGGCTACACCTTC.

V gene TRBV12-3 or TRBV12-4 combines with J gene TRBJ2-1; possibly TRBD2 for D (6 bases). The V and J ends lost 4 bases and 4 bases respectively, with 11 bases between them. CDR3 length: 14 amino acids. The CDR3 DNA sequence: TGTGCCAGCAGTTACGGGGAGGATTACAATGAGCAGTTCTTC. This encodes CASSYGEDYNEQFF.

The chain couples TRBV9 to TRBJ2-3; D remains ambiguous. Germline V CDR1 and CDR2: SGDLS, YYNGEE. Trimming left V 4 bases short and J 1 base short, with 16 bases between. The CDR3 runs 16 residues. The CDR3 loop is CASSLSLAAGTDTQYF. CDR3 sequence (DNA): TGTGCCAGCAGCTTGTCCCTTGCAGCCGGCACAGATACGCAGTATTTT.

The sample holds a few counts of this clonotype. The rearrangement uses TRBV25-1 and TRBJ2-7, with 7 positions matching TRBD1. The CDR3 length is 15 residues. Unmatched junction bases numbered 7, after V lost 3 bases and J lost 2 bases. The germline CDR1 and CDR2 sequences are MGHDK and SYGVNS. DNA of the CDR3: TGTGCCAGCAGTGATCACCGGGACAGCCCCTACGAGCAGTACTTC. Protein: CASSDHRDSPYEQYF.

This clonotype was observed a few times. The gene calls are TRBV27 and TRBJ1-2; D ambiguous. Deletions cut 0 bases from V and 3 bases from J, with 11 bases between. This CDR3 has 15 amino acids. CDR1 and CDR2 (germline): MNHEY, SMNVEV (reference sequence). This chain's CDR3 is CASSLSSGLYYGYTF. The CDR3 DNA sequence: TGTGCCAGCAGTTTATCGAGTGGACTTTACTATGGCTACACCTTC.

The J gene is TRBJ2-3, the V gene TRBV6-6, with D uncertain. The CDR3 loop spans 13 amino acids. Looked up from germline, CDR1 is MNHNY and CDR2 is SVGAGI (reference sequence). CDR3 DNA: TGTGTATCCTTAGGCATTGGCACAGATACGCAGTATTTT. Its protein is CVSLGIGTDTQYF.

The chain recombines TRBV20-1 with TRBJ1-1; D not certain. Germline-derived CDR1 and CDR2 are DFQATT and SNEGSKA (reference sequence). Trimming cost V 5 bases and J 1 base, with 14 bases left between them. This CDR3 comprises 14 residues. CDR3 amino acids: CSAPSGVANTEAFF. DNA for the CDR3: TGCAGTGCTCCTTCTGGGGTAGCGAACACTGAAGCTTTCTTT.